This is a list of T cell receptor beta chains from one sample in a study of post-analysis software for immune sequencing data. TCRdb reanalysed the PCR reads using MiXCR and keeps one entry per CDR3 protein. The sample carries under 650,000 distinct CDR3 sequences, 44% recorded once. Sequencing input: blood. The source of these receptors is a girl between 10 and 17 years old with multiple sclerosis. Both conserved end residues are part of each CDR3. D genes are given only for firm matches. Clone size is shown for a subset of rows, as once, few, many or a class of expanded clone.

d_gene,v_gene,abundance,j_gene,CDR3nt,CDR3aa
.,TRBV4-1,.,TRBJ1-5,TGCGCCAGCACCTCCATCCCCGGGGATCCCAATCAGCCCCAGCATTTT,CASTSIPGDPNQPQHF
TRBD2,TRBV11-2,few,TRBJ2-5,TGTGCCAGCGGCCTCCCTCTAGCGGGAGAGTACCAAGAGACCCAGTACTTC,CASGLPLAGEYQETQYF
.,TRBV12-3/TRBV12-4,.,TRBJ1-2,TGTGCCAGCAGCTCCCCAGGGCGAAGCTACACCTTC,CASSSPGRSYTF
TRBD1,TRBV13,.,TRBJ2-7,TGTGCCAGCAGCTCCCGGGACAGGGACCACGAGCAGTACTTC,CASSSRDRDHEQYF
.,TRBV30,.,TRBJ1-2,TGTGCCTGGAGTGTAAATTGGTCGGATGGCTACACCTTC,CAWSVNWSDGYTF
TRBD1,TRBV12-3/TRBV12-4,.,TRBJ2-1,TGTGCCAGCAGTTCATGGGACAGGGATTACAATGAGCAGTTCTTC,CASSSWDRDYNEQFF
TRBD2,TRBV12-3/TRBV12-4,.,TRBJ2-7,TGTGCCAGCAGGGTAGCGGGGAGCCACGAGCAGTACTTC,CASRVAGSHEQYF
TRBD2,TRBV20-1,.,TRBJ2-7,TGCAGTGCTGAGGGGAGGGCAGAGAATTCCTACGAGCAGTACTTC,CSAEGRAENSYEQYF
TRBD2,TRBV5-1,.,TRBJ2-5,TGCGCCAGCAGCCAGTATAGCGGGAGTTATGGAGAGACCCAGTACTTC,CASSQYSGSYGETQYF
TRBD2,TRBV12-3/TRBV12-4,.,TRBJ2-3,TGTGCCAGCAGTTCGGGGGGGACCACAGATACGCAGTATTTT,CASSSGGTTDTQYF
TRBD1,TRBV12-3/TRBV12-4,.,TRBJ1-2,TGTGCCAGCAGAACCGGGACAGGGGTCGGCTACACCTTC,CASRTGTGVGYTF
.,TRBV7-2,few,TRBJ2-5,TGTGCCAGCAGTCGAGAACGGCAGAGACAGATCCAAGAGACCCAGTACTTC,CASSRERQRQIQETQYF
.,TRBV4-1,few,TRBJ1-2,TGCGCCAGCAGCCAAGATCCCCTGGGCGGCTACACCTTC,CASSQDPLGGYTF
TRBD1,TRBV7-9,few,TRBJ2-7,TGTGCCAGCAGCTTCGGACAGGGCAACTACGAGCAGTACTTC,CASSFGQGNYEQYF
TRBD2,TRBV7-9,.,TRBJ2-7,TGTGCCAGCAGCTTGGCCGGGACTAGCGGGAGGCGCTCCTACGAGCAGTACTTC,CASSLAGTSGRRSYEQYF
.,TRBV12-3/TRBV12-4,.,TRBJ2-2,TGTGCCAGCAGCCTCAGGCGGGCGGCCACCGGGGAGCTGTTTTTT,CASSLRRAATGELFF
.,TRBV5-5,few,TRBJ2-7,TGTGCCAGCAGTCCATTTCGAGTCCCCCAAGGCGAGCAGTACTTC,CASSPFRVPQGEQYF
.,TRBV27,.,TRBJ1-2,TGTGCCAGCCAGACGGTTGGGGTTGGCTACACCTTC,CASQTVGVGYTF
TRBD2,TRBV20-1,few,TRBJ2-7,TGCAGTGCCCCTAGACTTCTAGCGGGGGGGACCTACGAGCAGTACTTC,CSAPRLLAGGTYEQYF
.,TRBV5-6,.,TRBJ1-1,TGTGCCGGCAGCCATCCGGGGAGCCCCACTGAAGCTTTCTTT,CAGSHPGSPTEAFF
TRBD1,TRBV27,.,TRBJ2-7,TGTGCCAGCAACTTCCGTCTGACAGGGGGCAAGCAGTACTTC,CASNFRLTGGKQYF
.,TRBV5-1,few,TRBJ2-3,TGCGCCAGCAGCTTGGGCGCGACAGCCATCACAGATACGCAGTATTTT,CASSLGATAITDTQYF
.,TRBV7-9,few,TRBJ2-1,TGTGCCAGCAGCGTCGGCGATGAGCAGTTCTTC,CASSVGDEQFF
TRBD1,TRBV27,.,TRBJ2-7,TGTGTCAGCAGTTCGATGGGACAGGGAATCTACGAGCAGTACTTC,CVSSSMGQGIYEQYF
TRBD1,TRBV5-1,.,TRBJ1-1,TGCGCCACCTCGACAGGGACCGACACTGAAGCTTTCTTT,CATSTGTDTEAFF
.,TRBV25-1,few,TRBJ2-1,TGTGCCAGCAGTGGCGCCGAAGAGCAGTTCTTC,CASSGAEEQFF
.,TRBV20-1,.,TRBJ2-7,TGCAGTGCTAGGCGGGACTTCTCCTACGAGCAGTACTTC,CSARRDFSYEQYF
.,TRBV21-1,.,TRBJ1-5,TGTGCCAGCAGCAAACTTTTGGGACAGCCAAGTTTCCCACCCAATCAGCCCCAGCATTTT,CASSKLLGQPSFPPNQPQHF
TRBD1,TRBV29-1,.,TRBJ2-1,TGCAGCGGGCTGACAGGGGAGAGGAGCGATGAGCAGTTCTTC,CSGLTGERSDEQFF
.,TRBV6-5,few,TRBJ2-1,TGTGCCACCAAGATAGGCCAAAACAATGAGCAGTTCTTC,CATKIGQNNEQFF
.,TRBV7-7,many,TRBJ2-5,TGTGCCAGCAGCCCGGGACGCCTCATACAAGAGACCCAGTACTTC,CASSPGRLIQETQYF
.,TRBV27,.,TRBJ2-4,TGTGCCAGCAGTCCGCAGGGCCTCAATGAGCAGTACTTC,CASSPQGLNEQYF
TRBD1,TRBV6-4,.,TRBJ2-1,TGTGCCAGCAGTACAGGGGGCTCGGGCAATGAGCAGTTCTTC,CASSTGGSGNEQFF
.,TRBV29-1,few,TRBJ2-1,TGCAGCGTCGCGGCCAGGGTAGGCAATGAGCAGTTCTTC,CSVAARVGNEQFF
.,TRBV12-3/TRBV12-4,.,TRBJ2-1,TGTGCCAGCCATCCACTGGGGGAGGTGAACAATGAGCAGTTCTTC,CASHPLGEVNNEQFF
TRBD2,TRBV10-3,.,TRBJ2-7,TGTGCCATCAGCCTAGCGGGAGGCTCCCTTTACGAGCAGTACTTC,CAISLAGGSLYEQYF
.,TRBV7-9,.,TRBJ1-6,TGTGCCAGCAGCTCTGACGGAGACAGGTCCCCTTTGGCCCCCCACTTT,CASSSDGDRSPLAPHF
TRBD2,TRBV20-1,.,TRBJ2-5,TGCAGTGCTGACAGCGGGGTGGTTGAAGAGACCCAGTACTTC,CSADSGVVEETQYF
TRBD2,TRBV6-6,.,TRBJ2-3,TGTGCCAGCACTGCGGGGGGACTCACAGATACGCAGTATTTT,CASTAGGLTDTQYF
.,TRBV20-1,.,TRBJ2-6,TGCAGTGCTAGAGCTGCCTCTGGGGCCAACGTCCTGACTTTC,CSARAASGANVLTF
TRBD2,TRBV5-1,few,TRBJ2-7,TGCGCCAGCAGCTCCCGCCCGGGACTAGCGATCGGGGGCGAGCAGTACTTC,CASSSRPGLAIGGEQYF
TRBD1,TRBV28,few,TRBJ2-7,TGTGCCAGCTACCGGGACAGGGGCTACGAGCAGTACTTC,CASYRDRGYEQYF